The 8 T cell receptor beta chains given below trace back to one sample, sequenced in a study of blood T cell repertoires in COVID-19. Generated by immunoSEQ multiplex PCR, the TCRdb table keeps only in-frame clones and is missing some. The repertoire consists of 300,000 to 400,000 clones, with roughly nine tenths occurring once and the leading ten covering around 1%. Sequenced sample: PBMCs or T cells enriched from blood (not recorded which). These receptors came from a man in his late teens or twenties who had recovered from COVID-19.

The chain uses TRBV5-1 and TRBJ2-7, with a tentative D call TRBD1 (5 bases). Germline V gives CDR1 SGHRS, CDR2 YFSETQ. Trimming left V 0 bases short and J 3 bases short, with 10 bases between. CDR3 length: 14 amino acids. The CDR3 bases are TGCGCCAGCAGCTTGGAAACAGGTATCTACGAGCAGTACTTC. It is translated as CASSLETGIYEQYF. The full variable domain, rest sourced from reference TRBV5-1 and TRBJ2-7, is KAGVTQTPRYLIKTRGQQVTLSCSPISGHRSVSWYQQTPGQGLQFLFEYFSETQRNKGNFPGRFSGRQFSNSRSEMNVSTLELGDSALYLCASSLETGIYEQYFGPGTRLTVT.

The chain's CDR3 is CASSLSEMNTEAFF. In DNA form, the CDR3 reads TGTGCCAGCAGCCTCTCAGAAATGAACACTGAAGCTTTCTTT. This sequence joins TRBV3-1 (or the pseudogene TRBV3-2) and TRBJ1-1; D remains unclear. CDR1 LGHDT and CDR2 YNNKEL come from the germline V gene (reference sequence). CDR3 length: 14 amino acids. V was pared by 4 bases and J by 0 bases, with 9 bases between.

This chain joins TRBV6-2 or TRBV6-3 and TRBJ1-5; 7 nucleotides line up with TRBD1. The CDR3 sequence is 14 residues long. Trimming at V came to 6 bases and at J to 6 bases, leaving 8 bases not matched to a gene. Looked up from germline, CDR1 is MNHEY and CDR2 is SVGEGT. The DNA of the CDR3 is TGTGCCAGCAGCCAGGGGGTTCGGGGTCAGCCCCAGCATTTT. It translates to CASSQGVRGQPQHF.

V gene TRBV2 combines with J gene TRBJ1-2, with D maybe TRBD1 (6 bases). Trimming removed 6 bases from V and 6 bases from J, with 20 bases in between. The CDR3 is 15 residues long. Germline V gene data show CDR1 as SNHLY and CDR2 as FYNNEI. The CDR3 coding sequence is TGTGCCAGCAGCATTAACAGGGAAGGGTTGGATGGCTACACCTTC. Translation gives CASSINREGLDGYTF.

The genes are TRBV4-1 and TRBJ2-7; 9 bases are shared with TRBD1. Per the germline V gene, CDR1 is MGHRA and CDR2 is YSYEKL. With V trimmed by 3 bases and J by 9 bases, 9 bases remained unmatched. There are 14 residues in the CDR3. CDR3 loop: CASSHYQGQGLQYF. The CDR3 nucleotides read TGCGCCAGCAGCCACTACCAGGGACAGGGTTTGCAGTACTTC.

The J gene is TRBJ2-3, the V gene TRBV28; 9 positions match TRBD1. Germline V gene lookup returns CDR1 MDHEN and CDR2 SYDVKM. This CDR3 has 15 amino acids. J gave up 5 bases and V 7 bases, and 10 bases lay outside the gene matches. The CDR3 bases are TGTGCCAGCATTGTCTCGGGACAGGGAAGAGATACGCAGTATTTT. Amino acid sequence: CASIVSGQGRDTQYF.

The CDR3 protein is CASSQDPRTGVGQPQHF. CDR3 DNA: TGCGCCAGCAGCCAAGATCCCCGGACAGGGGTGGGGCAGCCCCAGCATTTT. The chain recombines TRBV4-1 with TRBJ1-5; 9 nucleotides line up with TRBD1. Germline CDR1 and CDR2: MGHRA and YSYEKL. V lost 0 bases to trimming and J lost 7 bases; unmatched junction nucleotides: 10. The CDR3 is 17 amino acids.

The rearrangement joins TRBV7-9 to TRBJ2-3; 12 bases line up with TRBD2. V trimming: 3 bases; J trimming: 10 bases; junction bases outside the gene matches: 5. From germline, CDR1 is SEHNR and CDR2 FQNEAQ (reference sequence). CDR3 length equals 14 residues. The CDR3 DNA sequence: TGTGCCAGCAGCTTGGCTAGCGGGAGGGCTTCGCAGTATTTT. Encoded protein: CASSLASGRASQYF. The variable domain in full, with the rest retrieved from reference TRBV7-9 and TRBJ2-3, is DTGVSQNPRHKITKRGQNVTFRCDPISEHNRLYWYRQTLGQGPEFLTYFQNEAQLEKSRLLSDRFSAERPKGSFSTLEIQRTEQGDSAMYLCASSLASGRASQYFGPGTRLTVL.